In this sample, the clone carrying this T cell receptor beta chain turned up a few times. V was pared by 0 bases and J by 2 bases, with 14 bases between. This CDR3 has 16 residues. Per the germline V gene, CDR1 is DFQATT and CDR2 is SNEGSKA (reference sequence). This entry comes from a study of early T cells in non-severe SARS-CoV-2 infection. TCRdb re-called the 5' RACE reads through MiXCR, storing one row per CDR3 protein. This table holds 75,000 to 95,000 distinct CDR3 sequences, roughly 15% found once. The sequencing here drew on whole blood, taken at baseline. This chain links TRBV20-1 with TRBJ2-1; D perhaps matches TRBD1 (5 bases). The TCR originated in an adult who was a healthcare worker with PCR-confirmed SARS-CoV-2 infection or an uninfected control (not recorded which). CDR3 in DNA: TGCAGTGCTAGAGATCCCCGAGACAGTCCCTACAATGAGCAGTTCTTC. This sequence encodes CSARDPRDSPYNEQFF.